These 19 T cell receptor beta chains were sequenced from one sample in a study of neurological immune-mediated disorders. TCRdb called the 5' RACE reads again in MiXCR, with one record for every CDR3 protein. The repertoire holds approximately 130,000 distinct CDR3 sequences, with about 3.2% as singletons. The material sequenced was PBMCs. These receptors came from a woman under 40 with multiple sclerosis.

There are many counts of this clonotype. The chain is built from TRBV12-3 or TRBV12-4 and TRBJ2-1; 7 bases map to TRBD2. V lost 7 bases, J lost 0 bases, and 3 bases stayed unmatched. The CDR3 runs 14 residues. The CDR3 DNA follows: TGTGCCAGCAACCAGCGGGGCTCCTACAATGAGCAGTTCTTC. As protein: CASNQRGSYNEQFF.

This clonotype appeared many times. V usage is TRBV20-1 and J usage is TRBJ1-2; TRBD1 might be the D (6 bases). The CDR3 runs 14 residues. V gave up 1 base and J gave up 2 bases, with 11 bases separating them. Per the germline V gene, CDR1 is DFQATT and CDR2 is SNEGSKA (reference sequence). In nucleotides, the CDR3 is TGCAGTGCTAGAGGGACAGTACCCAACTATGGCTACACCTTC. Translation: CSARGTVPNYGYTF.

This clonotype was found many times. CDR3 sequence reads: CASSHSPGQNNYEQYF. The CDR3 coding sequence is TGTGCCAGCAGCCACTCCCCGGGACAGAATAATTACGAGCAGTACTTC. The chain recombines TRBV7-9 with TRBJ2-7; 7 nucleotides match TRBD1. The V gene end was trimmed by 5 bases and the J gene end by 4 bases; junction bases not matched to a gene: 14. This CDR3 is 16 amino acids long. Germline V gene data show CDR1 as SEHNR and CDR2 as FQNEAQ (reference sequence).

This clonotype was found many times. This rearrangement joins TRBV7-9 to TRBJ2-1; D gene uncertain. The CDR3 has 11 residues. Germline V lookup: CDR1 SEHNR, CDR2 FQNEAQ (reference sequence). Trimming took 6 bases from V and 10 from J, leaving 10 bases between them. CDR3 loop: CASRDIAEQFF. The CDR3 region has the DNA TGTGCCAGCAGGGATATCGCCGAGCAGTTCTTC.

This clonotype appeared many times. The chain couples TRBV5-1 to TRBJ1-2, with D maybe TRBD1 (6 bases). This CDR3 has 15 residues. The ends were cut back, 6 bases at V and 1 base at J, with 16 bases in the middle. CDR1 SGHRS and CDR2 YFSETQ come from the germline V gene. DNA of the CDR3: TGCGCCAGCACCCCTGGACACAGGGATAACTATGGCTACACCTTC. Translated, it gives CASTPGHRDNYGYTF.

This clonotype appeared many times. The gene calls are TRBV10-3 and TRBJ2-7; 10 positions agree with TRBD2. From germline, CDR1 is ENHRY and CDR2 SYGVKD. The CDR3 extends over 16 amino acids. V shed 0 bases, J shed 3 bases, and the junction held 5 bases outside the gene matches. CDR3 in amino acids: CAISESGIAGGYEQYF. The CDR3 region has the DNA TGTGCCATCAGTGAGTCGGGGATAGCGGGAGGCTACGAGCAGTACTTC.

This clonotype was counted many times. CDR3: CSAQNGGTHYNEQFF. CDR3 in DNA: TGCAGTGCCCAAAACGGAGGTACTCACTACAATGAGCAGTTCTTC. The chain couples TRBV20-1 to TRBJ2-1; D is perhaps TRBD2 (5 bases). The length of the CDR3 is 15 residues. Trimming removed 6 bases from V and 3 bases from J, with 18 bases in between. Germline CDR1 and CDR2: DFQATT and SNEGSKA (reference sequence).

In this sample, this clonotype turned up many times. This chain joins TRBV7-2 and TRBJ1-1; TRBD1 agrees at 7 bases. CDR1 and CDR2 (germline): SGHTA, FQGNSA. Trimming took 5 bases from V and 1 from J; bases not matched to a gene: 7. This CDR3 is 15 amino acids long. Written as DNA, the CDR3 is TGTGCCAGCAGCATAAGGACAGGAGAGAACACTGAAGCTTTCTTT. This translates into CASSIRTGENTEAFF.

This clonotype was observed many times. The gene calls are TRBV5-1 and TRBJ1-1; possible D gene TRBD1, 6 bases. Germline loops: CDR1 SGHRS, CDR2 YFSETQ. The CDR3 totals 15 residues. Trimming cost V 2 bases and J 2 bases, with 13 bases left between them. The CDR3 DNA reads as TGCGCCAGCAGCTTTACGGGACACCTCAACACTGAAGCTTTCTTT. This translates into CASSFTGHLNTEAFF. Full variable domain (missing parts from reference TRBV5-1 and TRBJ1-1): KAGVTQTPRYLIKTRGQQVTLSCSPISGHRSVSWYQQTPGQGLQFLFEYFSETQRNKGNFPGRFSGRQFSNSRSEMNVSTLELGDSALYLCASSFTGHLNTEAFFGQGTRLTVV.

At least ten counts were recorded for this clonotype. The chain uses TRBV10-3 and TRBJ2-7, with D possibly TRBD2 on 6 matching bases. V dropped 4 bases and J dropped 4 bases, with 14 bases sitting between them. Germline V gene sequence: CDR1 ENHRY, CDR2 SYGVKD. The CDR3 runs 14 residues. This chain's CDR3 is CAISVKRRDYEQYF. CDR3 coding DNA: TGTGCCATCAGTGTCAAGCGGAGGGATTACGAGCAGTACTTC.

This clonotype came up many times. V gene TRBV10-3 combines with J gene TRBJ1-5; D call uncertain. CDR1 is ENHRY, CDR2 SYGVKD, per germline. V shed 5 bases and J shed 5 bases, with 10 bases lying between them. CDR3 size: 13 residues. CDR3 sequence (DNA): TGTGCCATCAGTAAGGACCGAGATCAGCCCCAGCATTTT. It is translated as CAISKDRDQPQHF.

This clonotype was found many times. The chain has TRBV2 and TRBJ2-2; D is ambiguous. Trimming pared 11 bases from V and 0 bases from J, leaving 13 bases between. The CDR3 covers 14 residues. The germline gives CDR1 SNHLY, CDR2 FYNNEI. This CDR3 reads CAHGEVSNTGELFF. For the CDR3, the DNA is TGTGCCCACGGTGAGGTTTCGAACACCGGGGAGCTGTTTTTT.

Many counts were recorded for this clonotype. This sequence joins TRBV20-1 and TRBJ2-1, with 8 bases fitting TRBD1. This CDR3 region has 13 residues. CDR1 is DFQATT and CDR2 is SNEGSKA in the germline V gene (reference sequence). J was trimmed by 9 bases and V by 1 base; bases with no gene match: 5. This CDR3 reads CSARADRGLEQFF. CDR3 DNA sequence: TGCAGTGCTAGAGCCGACAGGGGCCTTGAGCAGTTCTTC.

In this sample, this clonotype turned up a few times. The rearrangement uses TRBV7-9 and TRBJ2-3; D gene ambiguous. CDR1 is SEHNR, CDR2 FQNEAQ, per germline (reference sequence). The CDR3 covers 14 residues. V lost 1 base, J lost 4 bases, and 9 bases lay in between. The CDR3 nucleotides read TGTGCCAGCAGCTTAGGGCGGAATGCAGATACGCAGTATTTT. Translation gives CASSLGRNADTQYF. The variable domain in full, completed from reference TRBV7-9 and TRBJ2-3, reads DTGVSQNPRHKITKRGQNVTFRCDPISEHNRLYWYRQTLGQGPEFLTYFQNEAQLEKSRLLSDRFSAERPKGSFSTLEIQRTEQGDSAMYLCASSLGRNADTQYFGPGTRLTVL.

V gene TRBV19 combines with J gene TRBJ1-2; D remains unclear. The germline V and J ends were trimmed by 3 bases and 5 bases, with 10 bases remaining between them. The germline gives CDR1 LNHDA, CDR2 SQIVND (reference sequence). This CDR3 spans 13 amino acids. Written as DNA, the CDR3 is TGTGCCAGTAGTATTCTAGGCGGATATGGCTACACCTTC. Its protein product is CASSILGGYGYTF.

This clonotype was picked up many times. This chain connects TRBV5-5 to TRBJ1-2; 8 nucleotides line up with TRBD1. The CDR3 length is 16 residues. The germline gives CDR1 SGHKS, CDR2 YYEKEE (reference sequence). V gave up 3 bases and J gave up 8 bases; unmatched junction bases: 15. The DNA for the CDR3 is TGTGCCAGCAGCTCTCCCCGAGTAGGACAGGGATCGGGCTACACCTTC. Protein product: CASSSPRVGQGSGYTF.

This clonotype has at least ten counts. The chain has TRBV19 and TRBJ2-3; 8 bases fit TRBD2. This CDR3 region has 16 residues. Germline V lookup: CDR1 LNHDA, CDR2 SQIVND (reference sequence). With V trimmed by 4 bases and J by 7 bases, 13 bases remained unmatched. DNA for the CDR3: TGTGCCAGTAGTACCTGGGGCGGGACTAGTGGTAATACGCAGTATTTT. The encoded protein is CASSTWGGTSGNTQYF.

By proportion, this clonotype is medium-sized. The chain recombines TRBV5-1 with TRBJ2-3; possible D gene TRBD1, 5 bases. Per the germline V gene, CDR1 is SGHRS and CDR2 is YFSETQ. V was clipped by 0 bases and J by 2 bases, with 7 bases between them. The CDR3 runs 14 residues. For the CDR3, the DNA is TGCGCCAGCAGCTTGGCGACAGTCACAGATACGCAGTATTTT. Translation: CASSLATVTDTQYF.

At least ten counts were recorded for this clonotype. DNA of the CDR3: TGCGCCAGCAGCTTGGAGGGGGTTCAAGAGACCCAGTACTTC. Residues: CASSLEGVQETQYF. The rearrangement uses TRBV5-1 and TRBJ2-5, with D perhaps matching TRBD1 (6 bases). The CDR3 extends over 14 amino acids. Trimming stripped 0 bases from V and 2 bases from J, with 8 bases between. Germline V lookup: CDR1 SGHRS, CDR2 YFSETQ.